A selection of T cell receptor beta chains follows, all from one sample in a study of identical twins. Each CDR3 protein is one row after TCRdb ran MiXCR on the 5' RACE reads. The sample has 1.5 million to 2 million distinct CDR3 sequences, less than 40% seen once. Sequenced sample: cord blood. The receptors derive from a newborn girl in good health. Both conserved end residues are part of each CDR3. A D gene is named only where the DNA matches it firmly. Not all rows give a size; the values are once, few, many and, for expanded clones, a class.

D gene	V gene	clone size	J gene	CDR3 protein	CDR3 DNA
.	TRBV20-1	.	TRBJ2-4	CSARDGLGAKNIQYF	TGCAGTGCTAGAGATGGTTTGGGAGCCAAAAACATTCAGTACTTC
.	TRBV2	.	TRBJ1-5	CASRGHAHRGPGGNQPQHF	TGTGCCAGCAGGGGCCACGCACATCGGGGCCCAGGAGGGAATCAGCCCCAGCATTTT
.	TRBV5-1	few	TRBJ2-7	CASSPISSTYEQYF	TGCGCCAGCAGCCCCATTAGCAGCACTTACGAGCAGTACTTC
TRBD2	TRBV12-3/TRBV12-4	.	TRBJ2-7	CASITTSRSSYNEQYF	TGTGCCAGCATCACGACTAGCCGAAGCTCCTACAATGAGCAGTACTTC
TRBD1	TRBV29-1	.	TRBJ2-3	CSVQGGMGTDTQYF	TGCAGCGTTCAAGGGGGCATGGGGACAGATACGCAGTATTTT
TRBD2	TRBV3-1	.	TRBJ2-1	CASSRTTSGSYNEQFF	TGTGCCAGCAGCCGAACGACTAGCGGATCCTACAATGAGCAGTTCTTC
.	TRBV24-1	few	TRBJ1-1	CATSEGTNTEAFF	TGTGCCACCAGTGAGGGCACGAACACTGAAGCTTTCTTT
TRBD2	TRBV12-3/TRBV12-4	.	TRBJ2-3	CASSLSGRAVTQYF	TGTGCCAGCAGTTTAAGTGGGAGGGCCGTGACGCAGTATTTT
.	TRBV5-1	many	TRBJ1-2	CASSLDDWQLNYGYTF	TGCGCCAGCAGCTTGGACGATTGGCAACTTAACTATGGCTACACCTTC
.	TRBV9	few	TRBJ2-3	CASSPSFLRGTDTQYF	TGTGCCAGCAGCCCCTCCTTCCTGCGGGGCACAGATACGCAGTATTTT
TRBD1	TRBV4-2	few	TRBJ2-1	CASSHPGTGGNEQFF	TGTGCCAGCAGCCACCCAGGGACAGGGGGGAATGAGCAGTTCTTC
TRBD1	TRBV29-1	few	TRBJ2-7	CSVLGQGTYEQYF	TGCAGCGTTTTGGGACAGGGGACCTACGAGCAGTACTTC
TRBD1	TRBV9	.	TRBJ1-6	CASSVGEGAYNSPLHF	TGTGCCAGCAGCGTAGGCGAGGGGGCTTATAATTCACCCCTCCACTTT
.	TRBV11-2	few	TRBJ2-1	CASSPRVWGPYNEQFF	TGTGCCAGCAGCCCCCGCGTGTGGGGGCCCTACAATGAGCAGTTCTTC
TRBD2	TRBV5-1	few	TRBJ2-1	CASSLAGETYNEQFF	TGCGCCAGCAGCTTAGCGGGAGAGACCTACAATGAGCAGTTCTTC
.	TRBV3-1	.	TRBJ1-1	CASRQRGNTEAFF	TGTGCCAGCAGACAAAGGGGGAACACTGAAGCTTTCTTT
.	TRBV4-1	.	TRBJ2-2	CASSQGQVKTGELFF	TGCGCCAGCAGCCAAGGACAGGTTAAGACCGGGGAGCTGTTTTTT
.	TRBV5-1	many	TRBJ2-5	CASSFYQETQYF	TGTGCCAGCAGCTTCTACCAAGAGACCCAGTACTTC
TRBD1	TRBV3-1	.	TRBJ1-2	CASSPVLGTGPVYGYTF	TGTGCCAGCAGCCCCGTACTTGGGACAGGGCCCGTCTATGGCTACACCTTC
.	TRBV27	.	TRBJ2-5	CAGSRATGEETQYF	TGTGCCGGCAGTCGAGCGACAGGAGAAGAGACCCAGTACTTC
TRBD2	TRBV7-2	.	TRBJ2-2	CASSSRTSGFTGELFF	TGTGCCAGCAGCTCCCGGACTAGCGGGTTCACCGGGGAGCTGTTTTTT
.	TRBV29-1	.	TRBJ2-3	CSVGQLTDTQYF	TGCAGCGTTGGGCAGCTCACAGATACGCAGTATTTT
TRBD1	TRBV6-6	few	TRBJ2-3	CASRSRDRATDTQYF	TGTGCCAGCAGGAGCCGGGACAGGGCGACAGATACGCAGTATTTT
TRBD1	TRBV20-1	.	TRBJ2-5	CSAGDRGWWETQYF	TGCAGTGCTGGGGACAGGGGGTGGTGGGAGACCCAGTACTTC